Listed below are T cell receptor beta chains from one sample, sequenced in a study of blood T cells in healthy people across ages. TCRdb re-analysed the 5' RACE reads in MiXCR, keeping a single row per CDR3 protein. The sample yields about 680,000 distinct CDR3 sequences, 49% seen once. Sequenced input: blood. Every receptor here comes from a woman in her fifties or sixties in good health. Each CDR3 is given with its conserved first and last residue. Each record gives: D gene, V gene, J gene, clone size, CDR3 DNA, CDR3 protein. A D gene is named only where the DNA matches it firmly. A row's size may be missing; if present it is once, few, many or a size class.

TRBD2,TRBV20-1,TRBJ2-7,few,TGCAGTGCAACTCTAGCGGGACCCGTCTCCGAGCAGTACTTC,CSATLAGPVSEQYF
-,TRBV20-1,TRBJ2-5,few,TGCAGTGCTATCCCCTTCCAGGGGCTGTTTGGGGAGACCCAGTACTTC,CSAIPFQGLFGETQYF
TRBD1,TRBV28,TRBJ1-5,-,TGTGCCATCGAGTGGACAGGGCGAGGTCAGCCCCAGCATTTT,CAIEWTGRGQPQHF
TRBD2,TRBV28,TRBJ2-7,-,TGTGCCAGCAGTTTAGCGGGACTAGTCCAAAACTACGAGCAGTACTTC,CASSLAGLVQNYEQYF
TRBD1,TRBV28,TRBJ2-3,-,TGTGCCAGCAGTTCACAGGGGTCTGGCACAGATACGCAGTATTTT,CASSSQGSGTDTQYF
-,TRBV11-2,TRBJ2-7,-,TGTGCCAGCAGCTCCCTAGACACCTACGAGCAGTACTTC,CASSSLDTYEQYF
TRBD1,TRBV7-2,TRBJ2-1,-,TGTGCCAGCAGCATGGACAGGGGGGAGCAGTTCTTC,CASSMDRGEQFF
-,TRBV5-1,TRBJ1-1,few,TGCGCCAGCAGCTTAGGTGGGGCTTTGGGCACTGAAGCTTTCTTT,CASSLGGALGTEAFF
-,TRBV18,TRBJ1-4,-,TGTGCCAGCTCACCGAGGGGCGAAAAACTGTTTTTT,CASSPRGEKLFF
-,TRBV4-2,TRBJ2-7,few,TGTGCCAGCAGTCTCTACGGGCATCAAAGCGAGCAGTACTTC,CASSLYGHQSEQYF
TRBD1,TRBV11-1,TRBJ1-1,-,TGTGCCAGCAGGACAGGGGTCCGAGGGAACACTGAAGCTTTCTTT,CASRTGVRGNTEAFF
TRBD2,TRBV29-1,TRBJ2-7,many,TGCAGCGTGGGGGGGGGACTAGCGGGAGACGACGAGCAGTACTTC,CSVGGGLAGDDEQYF
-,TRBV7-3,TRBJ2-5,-,TGTGCCAGCAGCCTAGGGGTGGGATCCTACAATGAGCAGTACTTC,CASSLGVGSYNEQYF
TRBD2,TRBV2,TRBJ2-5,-,TGTGCCAGCAGTGACCAGCGGGAGTACGGGGAGACCCAGTACTTC,CASSDQREYGETQYF
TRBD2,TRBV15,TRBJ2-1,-,TGTGCCACCAGCAGGGCGAGAGCGGGAACCCTTTCAAGGAACAATGAGCAGTTCTTC,CATSRARAGTLSRNNEQFF
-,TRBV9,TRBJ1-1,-,TGTGCCAGCAGCGTAGAAGGGAGTCGGAGCACTGAAGCTTTCTTT,CASSVEGSRSTEAFF
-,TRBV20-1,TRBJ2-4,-,TGCAGTGCCGCCGGCGGGGCCGGGCTAAACATTCAGTACTTC,CSAAGGAGLNIQYF
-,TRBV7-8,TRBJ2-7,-,TGTGCCAGCAGCTTAGTGGCAACAGCCGAGGAACCCTACGAGCAGTACTTC,CASSLVATAEEPYEQYF
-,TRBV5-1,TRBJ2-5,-,TGCGCCAGCAGCTTCCGGGACAAGAATCAAGAGCAGTACTTC,CASSFRDKNQEQYF
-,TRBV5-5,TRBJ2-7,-,TGTGCCAGCAGCTTGTGGGCGGGGGAGCAGTACTTC,CASSLWAGEQYF
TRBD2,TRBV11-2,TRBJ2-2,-,TGTGCCAGCAGCCTAGACCCCGGACTAGCGGGCTACACCGGGGAGCTGTTTTTT,CASSLDPGLAGYTGELFF
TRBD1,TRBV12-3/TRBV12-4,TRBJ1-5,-,TGTGCCAGCAGACCTACAGGGGAACAGCCCCAGCATTTT,CASRPTGEQPQHF
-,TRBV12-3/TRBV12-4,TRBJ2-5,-,TGTGCCAGCAGTTACCCCGATGGGGACACAGTTCCGATGCAGTACTTC,CASSYPDGDTVPMQYF